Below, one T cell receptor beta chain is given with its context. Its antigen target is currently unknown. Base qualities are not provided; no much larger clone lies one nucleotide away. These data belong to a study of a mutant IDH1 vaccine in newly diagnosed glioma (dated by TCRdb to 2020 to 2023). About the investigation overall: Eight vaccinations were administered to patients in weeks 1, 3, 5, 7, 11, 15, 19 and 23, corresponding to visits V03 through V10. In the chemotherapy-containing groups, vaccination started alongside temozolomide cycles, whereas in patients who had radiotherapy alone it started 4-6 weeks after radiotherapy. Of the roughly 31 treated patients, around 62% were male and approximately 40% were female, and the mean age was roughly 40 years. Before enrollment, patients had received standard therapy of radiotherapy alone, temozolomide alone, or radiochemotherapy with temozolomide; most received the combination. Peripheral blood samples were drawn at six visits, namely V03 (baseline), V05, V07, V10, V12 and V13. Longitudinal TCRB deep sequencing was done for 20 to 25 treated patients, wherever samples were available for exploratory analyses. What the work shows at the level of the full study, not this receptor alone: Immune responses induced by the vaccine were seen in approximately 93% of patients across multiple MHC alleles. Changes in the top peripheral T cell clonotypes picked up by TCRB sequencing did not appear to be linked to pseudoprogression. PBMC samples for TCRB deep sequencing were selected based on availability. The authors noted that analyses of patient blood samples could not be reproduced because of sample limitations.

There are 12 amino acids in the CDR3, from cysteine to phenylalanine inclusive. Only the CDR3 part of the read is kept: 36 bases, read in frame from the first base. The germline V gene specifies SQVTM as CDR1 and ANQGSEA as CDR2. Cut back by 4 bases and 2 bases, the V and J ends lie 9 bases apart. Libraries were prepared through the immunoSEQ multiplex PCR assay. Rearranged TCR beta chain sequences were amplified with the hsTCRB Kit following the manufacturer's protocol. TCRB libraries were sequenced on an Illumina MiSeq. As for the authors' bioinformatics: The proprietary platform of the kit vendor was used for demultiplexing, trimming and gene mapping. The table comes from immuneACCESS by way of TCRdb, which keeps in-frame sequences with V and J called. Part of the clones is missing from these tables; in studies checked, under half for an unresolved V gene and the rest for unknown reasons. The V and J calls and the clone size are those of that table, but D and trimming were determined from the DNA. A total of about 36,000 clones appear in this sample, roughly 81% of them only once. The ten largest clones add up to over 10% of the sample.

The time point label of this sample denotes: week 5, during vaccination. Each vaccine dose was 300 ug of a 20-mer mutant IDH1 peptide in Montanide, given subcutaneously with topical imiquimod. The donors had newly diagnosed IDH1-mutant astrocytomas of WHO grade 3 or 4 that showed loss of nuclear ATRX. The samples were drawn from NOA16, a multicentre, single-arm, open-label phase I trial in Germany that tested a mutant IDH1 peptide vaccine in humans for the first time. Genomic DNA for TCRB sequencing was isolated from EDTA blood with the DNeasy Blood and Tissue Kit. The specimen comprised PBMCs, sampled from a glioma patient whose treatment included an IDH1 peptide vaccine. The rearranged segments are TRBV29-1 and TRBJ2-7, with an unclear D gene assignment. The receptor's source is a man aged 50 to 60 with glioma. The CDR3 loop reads CSVAYTTYEQYF. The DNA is TGCAGCGTTGCCTATACAACCTACGAGCAGTACTTC.